This T cell receptor beta chain appears in the sequencing data of a study of blood T cell repertoires in COVID-19. V was trimmed by 3 bases and J by 6 bases, leaving 14 bases between them. The CDR3 totals 14 residues. The germline V gene encodes CDR1 SGHNT and CDR2 YYREEE (reference sequence). TCRdb's table, derived via immunoSEQ multiplex PCR, lists solely in-frame clones and lacks some. The sample lists almost 100,000 clones; 86% were seen once. The V and J genes are TRBV5-4 and TRBJ2-3; no reliable D call. This clonotype was obtained from a man aged 50 to 59 with acute or convalescent COVID-19. What was sequenced was peripheral blood. CDR3 amino acids: CASSSGPHDDTQYF. CDR3 coding DNA: TGTGCCAGCAGCTCGGGTCCCCATGATGATACGCAGTATTTT.